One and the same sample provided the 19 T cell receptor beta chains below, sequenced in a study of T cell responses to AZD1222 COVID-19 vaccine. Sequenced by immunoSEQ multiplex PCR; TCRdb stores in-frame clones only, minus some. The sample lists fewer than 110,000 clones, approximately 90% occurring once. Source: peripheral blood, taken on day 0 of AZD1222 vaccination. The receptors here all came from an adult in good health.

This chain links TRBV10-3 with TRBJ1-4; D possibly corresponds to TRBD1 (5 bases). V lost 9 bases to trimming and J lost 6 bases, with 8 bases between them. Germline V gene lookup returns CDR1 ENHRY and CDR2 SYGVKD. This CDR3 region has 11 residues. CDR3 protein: CAIRGDEKLFF. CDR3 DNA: TGTGCCATTAGAGGGGATGAAAAACTGTTTTTT.

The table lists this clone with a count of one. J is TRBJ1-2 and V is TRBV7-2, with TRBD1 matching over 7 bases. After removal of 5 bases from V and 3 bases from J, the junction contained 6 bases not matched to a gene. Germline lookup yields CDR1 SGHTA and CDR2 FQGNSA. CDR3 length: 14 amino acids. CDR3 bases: TGTGCCAGCAGCCTAGGGACAGAGCACTATGGCTACACCTTC. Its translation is CASSLGTEHYGYTF.

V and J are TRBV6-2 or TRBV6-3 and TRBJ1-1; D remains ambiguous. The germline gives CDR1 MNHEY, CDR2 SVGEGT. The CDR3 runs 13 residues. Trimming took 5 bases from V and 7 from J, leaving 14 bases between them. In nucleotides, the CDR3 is TGTGCCAGCAGTACATCCCCCCCAGGTGAAGCTTTCTTT. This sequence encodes CASSTSPPGEAFF.

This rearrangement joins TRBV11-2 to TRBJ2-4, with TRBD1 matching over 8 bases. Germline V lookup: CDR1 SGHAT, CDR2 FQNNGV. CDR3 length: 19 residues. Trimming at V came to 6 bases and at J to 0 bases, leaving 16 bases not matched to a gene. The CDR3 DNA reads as TGTGCCAGCAGTTTTTCCAGGGGGCGCAGCGCGTTAGCCAAAAACATTCAGTACTTC. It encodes CASSFSRGRSALAKNIQYF.

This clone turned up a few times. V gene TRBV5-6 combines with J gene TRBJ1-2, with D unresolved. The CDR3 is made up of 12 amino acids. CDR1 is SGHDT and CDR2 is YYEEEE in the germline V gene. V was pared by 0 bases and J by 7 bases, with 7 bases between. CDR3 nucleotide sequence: TGTGCCAGCAGCTTGGCTGTAGGTGGCTACACCTTC. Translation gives CASSLAVGGYTF.

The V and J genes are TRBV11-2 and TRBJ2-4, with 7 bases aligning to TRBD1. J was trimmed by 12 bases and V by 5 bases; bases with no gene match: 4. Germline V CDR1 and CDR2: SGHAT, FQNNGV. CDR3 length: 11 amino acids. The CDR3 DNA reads TGTGCCAGCAGCAAGGACAGGAGTCAGTACTTC. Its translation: CASSKDRSQYF. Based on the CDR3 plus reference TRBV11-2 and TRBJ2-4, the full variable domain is EAGVAQSPRYKIIEKRQSVAFWCNPISGHATLYWYQQILGQGPKLLIQFQNNGVVDDSQLPKDRFSAERLKGVDSTLKIQPAKLEDSAVYLCASSKDRSQYFGAGTRLSVL.

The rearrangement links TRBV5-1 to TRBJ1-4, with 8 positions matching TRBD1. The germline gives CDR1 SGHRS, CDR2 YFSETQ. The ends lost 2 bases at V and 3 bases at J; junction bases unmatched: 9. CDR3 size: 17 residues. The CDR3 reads CASSLEDRVSSNEKLFF. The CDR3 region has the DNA TGCGCCAGCAGCTTAGAGGACAGGGTTAGTTCTAATGAAAAACTGTTTTTT.

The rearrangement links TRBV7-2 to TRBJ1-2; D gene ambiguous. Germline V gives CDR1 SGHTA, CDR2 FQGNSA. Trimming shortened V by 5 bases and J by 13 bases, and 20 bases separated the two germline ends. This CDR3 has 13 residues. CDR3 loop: CASSPGWRVASTF. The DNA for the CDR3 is TGTGCCAGCAGCCCAGGCTGGAGGGTCGCCAGCACCTTC.

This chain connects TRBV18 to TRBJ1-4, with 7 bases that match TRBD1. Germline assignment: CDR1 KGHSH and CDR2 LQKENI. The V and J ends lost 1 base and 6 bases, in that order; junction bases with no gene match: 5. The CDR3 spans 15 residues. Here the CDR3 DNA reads TGTGCCAGCTCACCACGAACAGGGGCGGATGAAAAACTGTTTTTT. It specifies CASSPRTGADEKLFF.

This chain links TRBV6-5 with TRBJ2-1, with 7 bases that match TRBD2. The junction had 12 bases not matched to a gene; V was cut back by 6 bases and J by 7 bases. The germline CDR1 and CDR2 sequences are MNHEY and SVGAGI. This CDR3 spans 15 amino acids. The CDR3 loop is CASRIGVGGRNEQFF. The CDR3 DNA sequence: TGTGCCAGCAGAATTGGCGTGGGGGGGAGGAATGAGCAGTTCTTC.

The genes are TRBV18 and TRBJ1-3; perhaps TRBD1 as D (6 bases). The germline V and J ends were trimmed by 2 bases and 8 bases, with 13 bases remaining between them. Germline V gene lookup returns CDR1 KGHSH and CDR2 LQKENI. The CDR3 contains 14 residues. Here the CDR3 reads CASSPGTLGHTIYF. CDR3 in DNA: TGTGCCAGCTCACCAGGGACACTAGGCCACACCATATATTTT.

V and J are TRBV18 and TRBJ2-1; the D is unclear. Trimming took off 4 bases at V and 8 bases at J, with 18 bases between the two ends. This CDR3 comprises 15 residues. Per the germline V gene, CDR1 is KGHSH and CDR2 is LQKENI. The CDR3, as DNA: TGTGCCAGCTCACTCGGTGGGGTCGGCCTCGATGAGCAGTTCTTC. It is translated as CASSLGGVGLDEQFF.

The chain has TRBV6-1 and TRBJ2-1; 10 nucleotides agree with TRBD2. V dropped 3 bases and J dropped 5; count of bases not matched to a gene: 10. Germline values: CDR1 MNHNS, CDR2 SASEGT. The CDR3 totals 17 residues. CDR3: CASSDPGIAGGHNEQFF. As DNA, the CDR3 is TGTGCCAGCAGTGATCCCGGGATAGCGGGGGGACACAATGAGCAGTTCTTC.

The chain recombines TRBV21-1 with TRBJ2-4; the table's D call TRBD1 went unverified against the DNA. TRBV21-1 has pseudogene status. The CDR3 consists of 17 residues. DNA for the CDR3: TGTGCCAGCAGCCAGGACAGGGGGCGCTGGGCCAAAAACATTCAGTACTTC. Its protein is CASSQDRGRWAKNIQYF.

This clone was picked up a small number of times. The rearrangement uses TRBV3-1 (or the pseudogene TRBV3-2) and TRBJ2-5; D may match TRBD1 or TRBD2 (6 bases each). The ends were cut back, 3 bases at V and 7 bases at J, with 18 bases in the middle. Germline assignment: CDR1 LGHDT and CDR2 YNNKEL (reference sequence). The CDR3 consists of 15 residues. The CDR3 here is CASSQEGHSGGTQYF. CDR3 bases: TGTGCCAGCAGCCAGGAGGGACACTCTGGGGGGACCCAGTACTTC.

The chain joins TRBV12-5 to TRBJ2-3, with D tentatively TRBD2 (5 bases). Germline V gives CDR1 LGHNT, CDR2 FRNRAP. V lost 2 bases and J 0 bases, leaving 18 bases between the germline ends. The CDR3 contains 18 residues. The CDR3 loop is CASGLRGIATGSTDTQYF. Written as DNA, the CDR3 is TGTGCTAGTGGTTTGAGAGGGATCGCAACGGGGAGCACAGATACGCAGTATTTT.

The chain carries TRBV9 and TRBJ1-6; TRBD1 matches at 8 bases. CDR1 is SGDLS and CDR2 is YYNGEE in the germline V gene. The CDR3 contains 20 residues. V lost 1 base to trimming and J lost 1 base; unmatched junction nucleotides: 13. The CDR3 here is CASSVNPVDREKSYNSPLHF. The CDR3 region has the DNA TGTGCCAGCAGCGTAAACCCCGTGGACAGGGAGAAATCCTATAATTCACCCCTCCACTTT.

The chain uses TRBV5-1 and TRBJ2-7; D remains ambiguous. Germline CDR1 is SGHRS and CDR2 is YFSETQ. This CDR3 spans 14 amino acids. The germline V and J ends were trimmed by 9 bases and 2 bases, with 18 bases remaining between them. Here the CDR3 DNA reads TGCGCCACCAGAGAGGACGTTTTCACCTACGAGCAGTACTTC. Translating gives CATREDVFTYEQYF.

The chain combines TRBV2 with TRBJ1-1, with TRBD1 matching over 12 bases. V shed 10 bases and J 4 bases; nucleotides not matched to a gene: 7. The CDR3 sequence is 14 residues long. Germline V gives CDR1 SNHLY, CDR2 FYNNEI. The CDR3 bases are TGTGCCACCGCGGGACAGGGGGCGCGCACTGAAGCTTTCTTT. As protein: CATAGQGARTEAFF.